What follows is one TCR beta chain and its context. This clonotype was counted many times. Which antigen it targets is not known. Base qualities are missing; no much larger clone stands one base away. This record comes from a study of Graves' ophthalmopathy and Graves' hyperthyroidism (dated by TCRdb to 2017 to 2018). As for the study more broadly: Peripheral blood samples were taken at the time of initial diagnosis, before any treatment was given. The 85 to 100 discovery patients were divided at random into training and test sets in a 7:3 ratio. Following sample collection, hyperthyroidism patients were given methimazole at a starting dose of 30 mg daily, and ophthalmopathy patients were given high-dose intravenous methylprednisolone. The independent validation cohort included about 19 hyperthyroidism patients plus 17 patients who later progressed from hyperthyroidism to ophthalmopathy. TCR beta repertoire signatures were used to distinguish Graves' ophthalmopathy from Graves' hyperthyroidism and to predict progression to ophthalmopathy. T-cell repertoires of thyroid tissue and blood were compared in several hyperthyroidism patients. A discovery set of 95 to 100 patients (43 ophthalmopathy, 60 or so stable hyperthyroidism) was enrolled to explore V-J signatures distinguishing ophthalmopathy from hyperthyroidism. In total, some 140 blood samples were TCR-sequenced: approximately 42 ophthalmopathy, some 80 hyperthyroidism and roughly 17 hyperthyroidism-to-ophthalmopathy patients.

For repertoire sequencing, the TCR beta CDR3 regions were amplified from RNA transcripts. HTBI primers and the Qiagen OneStep RT-PCR kit were used in a first-round RT-PCR, which was followed by a second-round multiplex PCR, size selection and purification. Sequencing of the libraries was carried out on an Illumina HiSeq2000 in paired-end mode with 100 bp reads. The authors processed their data as follows. SOAPnuke was used to process the reads, throwing out any read that had adapters, had uncalled bases, had a mean Phred below 15, or lacked an exact constant-primer or identifier match. COPE v1.2.5 was used to merge the high-quality paired reads. Each unique nucleotide sequence was treated as a clonotype, and MiTCR v1.1 was used to align the clonotypes to the IMGT TRB V, D and J references. The analysis was limited to V-J combinations with a frequency above 0.0001, which together covered approximately 99% of repertoires. For each V-J combination, a TCR clonal expansion and chaos score was defined as F50 clonal expansion divided by the chaos observed in the TCRdist matrix. Welch's t-statistics and random forest were used to reduce the features to about twelve V-J combinations, which were then used as input to a naive Bayes classifier. The Morisita-Horn index was used to measure how similar the thyroid and blood repertoires were. TCRdb itself trimmed the public reads at Q25 with fastp, ran MiXCR and retained productive beta chains. Each record represents a unique CDR3 protein, reported with the most common genes and DNA among its rows. The V and J calls reflect TCRdb's pipeline rather than the authors' work. The sample yields some 520,000 distinct CDR3 sequences; 13% to 15% were counted once. The top ten clones comprise approximately 9.8% of the sample.

What the authors observed across the whole study: In validation, the model predicted ophthalmopathy progression with about 71% sensitivity and approximately 75% specificity; more than ten predicted patients were CT-confirmed with GO in a median of 6.5 months. Sample size was not statistically predetermined, and group allocation was not concealed from the investigators. Most expanded thyroid clonotypes with a frequency above 0.001 also appeared in blood, which suggests that blood repertoires may reflect the immune response in the thyroid. The 13-signature model separated ophthalmopathy from stable hyperthyroidism with roughly 89% sensitivity and approximately 83% specificity in cross-validation, and 80%/75% in the test set.

The germline V gene gives CDR1 as MNHNS and CDR2 as SASEGT. The CDR3, cysteine through phenylalanine, is 13 amino acids long. CDR3 DNA only is kept here, 39 bases in frame from base 1. At the junction V is shortened by 5 bases and J by 7 bases, with 14 bases in between. Ophthalmopathy patients had moderately to severely active disease, Clinical Activity Score of at least 3, NOSPECS grade of at least 4, and disease duration under 3 months. Patients were excluded if they had other autoimmune diseases, uncontrolled infections, pregnancy or lactation. Clinical symptoms, serum thyroxine, TRAb, thyroid ultrasound and orbital computed tomography were used for diagnosis. Using Ficoll-Paque density gradient centrifugation, PBMCs were isolated from less than 13 ml of fresh peripheral blood. Trizol reagent was used to extract the total RNA, and its quality was then checked on an Agilent 2100 Bioanalyzer.

The rearrangement combines TRBV6-1 with TRBJ1-2; the D gene is perhaps TRBD1, on 6 matching bases. The TCR originated in a woman aged 25 to 39 with Graves' ophthalmopathy. Donor details come from another sample of the same person, matched by shared clones. Sequences were obtained from blood. For the CDR3, the sequence is CASSPRGEFGYTF. The sequenced DNA is TGTGCCAGCAGTCCAAGGGGGGAGTTTGGCTACACCTTC.